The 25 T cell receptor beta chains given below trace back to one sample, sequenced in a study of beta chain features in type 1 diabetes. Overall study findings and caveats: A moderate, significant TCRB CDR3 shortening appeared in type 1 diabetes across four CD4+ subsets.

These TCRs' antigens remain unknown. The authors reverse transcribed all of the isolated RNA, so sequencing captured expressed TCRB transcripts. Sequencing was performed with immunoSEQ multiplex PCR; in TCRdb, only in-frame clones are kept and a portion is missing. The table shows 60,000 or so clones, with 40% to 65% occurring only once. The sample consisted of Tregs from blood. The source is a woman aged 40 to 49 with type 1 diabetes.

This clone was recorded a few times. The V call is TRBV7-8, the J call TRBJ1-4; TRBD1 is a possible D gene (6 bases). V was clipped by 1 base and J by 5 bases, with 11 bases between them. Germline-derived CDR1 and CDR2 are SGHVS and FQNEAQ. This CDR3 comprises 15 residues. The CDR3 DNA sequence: TGTGCCAGCAGCTTAGTAGGCAGGGGAAATGAAAAACTGTTTTTT. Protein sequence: CASSLVGRGNEKLFF.

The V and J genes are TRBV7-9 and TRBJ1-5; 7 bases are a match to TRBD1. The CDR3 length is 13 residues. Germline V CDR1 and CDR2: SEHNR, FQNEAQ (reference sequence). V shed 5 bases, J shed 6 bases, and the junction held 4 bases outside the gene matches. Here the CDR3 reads CASSATGTQPQHF. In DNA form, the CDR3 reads TGTGCCAGCAGCGCGACAGGGACTCAGCCCCAGCATTTT.

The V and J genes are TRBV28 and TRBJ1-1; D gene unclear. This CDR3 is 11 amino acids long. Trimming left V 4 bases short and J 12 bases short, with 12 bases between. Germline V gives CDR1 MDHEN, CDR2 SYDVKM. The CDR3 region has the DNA TGTGCCAGCAGTTCGGTTGTGAGGTCTTTCTTT. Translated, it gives CASSSVVRSFF.

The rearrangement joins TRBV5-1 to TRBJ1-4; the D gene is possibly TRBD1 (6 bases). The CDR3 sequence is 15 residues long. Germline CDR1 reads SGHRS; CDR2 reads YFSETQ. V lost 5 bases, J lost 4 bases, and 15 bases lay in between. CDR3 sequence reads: CASRPQGNHNEKLFF. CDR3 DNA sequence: TGCGCCAGCAGGCCACAGGGAAACCATAATGAAAAACTGTTTTTT.

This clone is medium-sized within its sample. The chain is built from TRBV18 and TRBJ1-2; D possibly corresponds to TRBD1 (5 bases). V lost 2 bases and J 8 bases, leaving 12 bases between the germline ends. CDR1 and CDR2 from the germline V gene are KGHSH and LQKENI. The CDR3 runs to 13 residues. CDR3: CASSPDGRGGYTF. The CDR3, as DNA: TGTGCCAGCTCACCAGATGGGCGGGGCGGCTACACCTTC. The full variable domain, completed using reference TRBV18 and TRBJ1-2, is NAGVMQNPRHLVRRRGQEARLRCSPMKGHSHVYWYRQLPEEGLKFMVYLQKENIIDESGMPKERFSAEFPKEGPSILRIQQVVRGDSAAYFCASSPDGRGGYTFGSGTRLTVV.

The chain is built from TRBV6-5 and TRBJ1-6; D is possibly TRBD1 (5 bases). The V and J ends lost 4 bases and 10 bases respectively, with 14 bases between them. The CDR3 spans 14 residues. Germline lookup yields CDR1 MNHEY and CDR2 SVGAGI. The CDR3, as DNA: TGTGCCAGCAGTTCAGGGCCAAGGCCCTCACCCCTCCACTTT. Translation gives CASSSGPRPSPLHF.

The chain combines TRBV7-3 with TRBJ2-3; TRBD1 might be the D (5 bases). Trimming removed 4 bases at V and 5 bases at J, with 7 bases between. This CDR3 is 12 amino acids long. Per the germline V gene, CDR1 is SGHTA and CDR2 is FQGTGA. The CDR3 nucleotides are TGTGCCAGCAGCTCCCAGGGAGATACGCAGTATTTT. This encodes CASSSQGDTQYF.

This CDR3 is CASSSWDRGSGTQYF. As DNA, the CDR3 is TGTGCCAGCAGTTCATGGGACAGGGGATCGGGTACGCAGTATTTT. The chain combines TRBV28 with TRBJ2-3; 10 nucleotides agree with TRBD1. Germline CDR1 and CDR2: MDHEN and SYDVKM. Trimming took 4 bases from V and 8 from J; bases not matched to a gene: 9. The CDR3 covers 15 residues.

CDR3 amino acids: CASRAGSASNYGYTF. In DNA, the CDR3 is TGTGCCAGCAGGGCCGGGTCCGCTTCTAACTATGGCTACACCTTC. This sequence joins TRBV2 and TRBJ1-2; D gene uncertain. The CDR3 has 15 residues. CDR1 SNHLY and CDR2 FYNNEI come from the germline V gene. Trimming left V 6 bases short and J 0 bases short, with 14 bases between.

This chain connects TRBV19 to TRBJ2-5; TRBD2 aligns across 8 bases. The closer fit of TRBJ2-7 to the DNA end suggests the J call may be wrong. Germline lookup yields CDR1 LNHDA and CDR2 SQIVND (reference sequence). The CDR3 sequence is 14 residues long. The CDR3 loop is CASSKSGGPYEQYF. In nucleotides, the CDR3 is TGTGCCAGTAGTAAATCGGGAGGGCCCTACGAGCAGTACTTC.

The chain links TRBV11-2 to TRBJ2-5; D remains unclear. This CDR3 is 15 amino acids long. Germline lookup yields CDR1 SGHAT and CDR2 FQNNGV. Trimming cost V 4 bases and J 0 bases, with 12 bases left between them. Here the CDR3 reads CASSSGSVYQETQYF. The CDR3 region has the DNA TGTGCCAGCAGCTCCGGAAGCGTGTACCAAGAGACCCAGTACTTC.

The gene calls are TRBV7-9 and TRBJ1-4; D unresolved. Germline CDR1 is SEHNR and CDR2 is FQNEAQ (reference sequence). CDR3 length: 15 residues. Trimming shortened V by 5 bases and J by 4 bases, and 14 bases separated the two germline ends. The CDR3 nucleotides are TGTGCCAGCAGCCGGGGTACCTTTTATAATGAAAAACTGTTTTTT. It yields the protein CASSRGTFYNEKLFF. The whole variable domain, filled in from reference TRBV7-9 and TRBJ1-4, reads DTGVSQNPRHKITKRGQNVTFRCDPISEHNRLYWYRQTLGQGPEFLTYFQNEAQLEKSRLLSDRFSAERPKGSFSTLEIQRTEQGDSAMYLCASSRGTFYNEKLFFGSGTQLSVL.

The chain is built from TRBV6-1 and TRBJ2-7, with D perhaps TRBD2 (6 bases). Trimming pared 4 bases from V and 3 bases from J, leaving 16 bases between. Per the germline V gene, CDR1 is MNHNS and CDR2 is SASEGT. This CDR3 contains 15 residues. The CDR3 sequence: CASSATGTGVYEQYF. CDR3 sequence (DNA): TGTGCCAGCAGTGCTACCGGGACGGGAGTCTACGAGCAGTACTTC.

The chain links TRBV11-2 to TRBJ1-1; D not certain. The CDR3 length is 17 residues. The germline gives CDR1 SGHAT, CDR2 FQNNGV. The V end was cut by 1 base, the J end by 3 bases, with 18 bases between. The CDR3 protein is CASSLGRVSLLDTEAFF. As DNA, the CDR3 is TGTGCCAGCAGCTTAGGCCGAGTCTCGCTACTGGACACTGAAGCTTTCTTT.

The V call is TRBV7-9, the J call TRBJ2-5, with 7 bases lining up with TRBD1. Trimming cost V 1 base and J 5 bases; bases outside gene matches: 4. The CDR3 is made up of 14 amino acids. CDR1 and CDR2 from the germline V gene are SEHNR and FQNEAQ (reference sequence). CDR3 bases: TGTGCCAGCAGCTTAGAACAGGGGTTGGAGACCCAGTACTTC. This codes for CASSLEQGLETQYF.

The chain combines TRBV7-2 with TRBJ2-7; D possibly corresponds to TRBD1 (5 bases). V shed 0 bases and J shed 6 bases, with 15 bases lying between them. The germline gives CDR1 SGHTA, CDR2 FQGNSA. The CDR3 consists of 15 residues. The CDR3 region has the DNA TGTGCCAGCAGCTTAGCGAGTACCAACAGGCCCGAGCAGTACTTC. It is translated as CASSLASTNRPEQYF. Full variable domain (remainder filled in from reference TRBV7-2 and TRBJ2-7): GAGVSQSPSNKVTEKGKDVELRCDPISGHTALYWYRQSLGQGLEFLIYFQGNSAPDKSGLPSDRFSAERTGGSVSTLTIQRTQQEDSAVYLCASSLASTNRPEQYFGPGTRLTVT.

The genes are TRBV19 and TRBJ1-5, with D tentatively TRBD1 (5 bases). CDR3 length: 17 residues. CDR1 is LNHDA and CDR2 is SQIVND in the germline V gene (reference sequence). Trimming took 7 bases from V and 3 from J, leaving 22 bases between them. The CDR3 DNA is TGTGCCAGTATTGGACCAAGGGGCGCGATGGACAATCAGCCCCAGCATTTT. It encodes CASIGPRGAMDNQPQHF.

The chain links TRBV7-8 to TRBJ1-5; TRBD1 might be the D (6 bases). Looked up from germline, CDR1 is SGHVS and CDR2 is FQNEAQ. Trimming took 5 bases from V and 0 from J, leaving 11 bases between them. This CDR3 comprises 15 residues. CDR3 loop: CASSPWDNSNQPQHF. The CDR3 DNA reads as TGTGCCAGCAGCCCCTGGGACAATAGCAATCAGCCCCAGCATTTT.

CDR3 DNA sequence: TGTGCCAGCAGTTTCACAGGAGCTAATAACTATGGCTACACCTTC. Its protein product is CASSFTGANNYGYTF. The chain joins TRBV28 to TRBJ1-2, with D maybe TRBD1 (5 bases). The V end was cut by 3 bases, the J end by 1 base, with 12 bases between. The CDR3 contains 15 residues. Germline lookup yields CDR1 MDHEN and CDR2 SYDVKM.

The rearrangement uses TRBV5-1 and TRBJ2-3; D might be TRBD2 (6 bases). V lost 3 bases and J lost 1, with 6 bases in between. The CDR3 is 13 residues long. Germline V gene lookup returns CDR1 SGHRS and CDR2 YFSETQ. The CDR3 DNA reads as TGCGCCAGCAGCTGGAGGGGCACAGATACGCAGTATTTT. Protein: CASSWRGTDTQYF.

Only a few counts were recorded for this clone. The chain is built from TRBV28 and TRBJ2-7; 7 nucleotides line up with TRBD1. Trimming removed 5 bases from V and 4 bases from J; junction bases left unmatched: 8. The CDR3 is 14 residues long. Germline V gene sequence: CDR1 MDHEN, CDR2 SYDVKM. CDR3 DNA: TGTGCCAGCAGTGCGGCCGGGACAGCGTACGAGCAGTACTTC. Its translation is CASSAAGTAYEQYF.

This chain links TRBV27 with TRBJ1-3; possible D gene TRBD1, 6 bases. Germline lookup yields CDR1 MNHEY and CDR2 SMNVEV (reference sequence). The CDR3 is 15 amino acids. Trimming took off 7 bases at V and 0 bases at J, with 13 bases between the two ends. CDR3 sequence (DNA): TGTGCCAGCAAACTAGACAGGAGCTCTGGAAACACCATATATTTT. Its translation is CASKLDRSSGNTIYF.

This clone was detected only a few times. The CDR3 sequence is CASSLQGSNYGYTF. CDR3 bases: TGCGCCAGCAGCTTACAGGGAAGCAACTATGGCTACACCTTC. The J gene is TRBJ1-2, the V gene TRBV5-1, with TRBD1 as a possible D gene (6 bases). Germline values: CDR1 SGHRS, CDR2 YFSETQ. Trimming left V 2 bases short and J 2 bases short, with 10 bases between. CDR3 size: 14 residues.

The CDR3 sequence: CASSLTGVGNQPQHF. In nucleotides, the CDR3 is TGCGCCAGCAGCTTGACGGGAGTGGGAAATCAGCCCCAGCATTTT. The V and J genes are TRBV5-1 and TRBJ1-5, with D unresolved. CDR1 is SGHRS and CDR2 is YFSETQ in the germline V gene. The V end was cut by 1 base, the J end by 4 bases, with 12 bases between. This CDR3 has 15 residues.

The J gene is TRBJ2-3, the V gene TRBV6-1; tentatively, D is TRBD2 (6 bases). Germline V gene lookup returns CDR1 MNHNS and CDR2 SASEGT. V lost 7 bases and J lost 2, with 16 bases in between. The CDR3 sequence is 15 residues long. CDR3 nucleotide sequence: TGTGCCAGCACCCTGACTAGGAGCCCCACAGATACGCAGTATTTT. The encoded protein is CASTLTRSPTDTQYF.